These T cell receptor beta chains were read from a single sample in a study of graft-versus-host responses after intestinal transplantation. TCRdb's copy holds only in-frame clones and misses some; the assay was immunoSEQ multiplex PCR. Of around 30,000 clones in the sample, about 92% were seen once. Here the sequenced sample was PBMCs, taken 66 days after intestinal transplant. All receptors derive from a human patient who received an intestinal transplant, so some T cells may come from the graft donor. CDR3s include the opening cysteine and the closing phenylalanine or tryptophan. The D gene is left open where the match is weak. The listing skips clone size in some rows; elsewhere it reads once, few, many or a size class.

v_call,d_call,j_call,clone_size,cdr3_aa,cdr3_nt
TRBV5-6,TRBD2,TRBJ2-1,-,CASSPGTSPNEQFF,TGTGCCAGCAGCCCCGGGACTAGCCCCAATGAGCAGTTCTTC
TRBV5-6,-,TRBJ2-7,-,CASSPPVPNSYEQYF,TGTGCCAGCAGCCCGCCGGTTCCCAACTCCTACGAGCAGTACTTC
TRBV6-5,-,TRBJ2-7,-,CATKEGEVNEQYF,TGTGCCACCAAGGAGGGAGAGGTAAACGAGCAGTACTTC
TRBV28,-,TRBJ1-5,-,CASSIHRDLRGQPQHF,TGTGCCAGCAGTATCCACCGGGACTTAAGAGGACAGCCCCAGCATTTT
TRBV30,-,TRBJ2-2,-,CAWGLQGVYTGELFF,TGTGCCTGGGGACTACAGGGCGTCTACACCGGGGAGCTGTTTTTT
TRBV6-1,-,TRBJ2-7,once,CAMRTASYEQYF,TGTGCCATGAGGACCGCATCCTACGAGCAGTACTTC
TRBV28,-,TRBJ2-7,-,CASTLWGVGPYEQYF,TGTGCCAGCACTCTTTGGGGAGTAGGCCCCTACGAGCAGTACTTC
TRBV2,-,TRBJ2-1,-,CASSLSGLLYNEQFF,TGTGCCAGCAGCCTCTCGGGACTTCTTTACAATGAGCAGTTCTTC
TRBV30,-,TRBJ2-7,-,CAWKRVGSEQYF,TGTGCCTGGAAAAGGGTCGGAAGCGAGCAGTACTTC
TRBV2,-,TRBJ2-2,-,CASSLRVGTGELFF,TGTGCCAGCAGTTTAAGGGTTGGCACCGGGGAGCTGTTTTTT
TRBV5-6,TRBD2,TRBJ2-1,-,CASSLAVRTSGGAYNEQFF,TGTGCCAGCAGCTTGGCCGTACGAACTAGCGGAGGCGCCTACAATGAGCAGTTCTTC
TRBV11-1,TRBD1,TRBJ1-1,-,CASSPPGQGMNTEAFF,TGTGCCAGCAGCCCCCCCGGACAGGGAATGAACACTGAAGCTTTCTTT
TRBV5-4,TRBD2,TRBJ2-7,-,CASSLGLAGVYTYEQYF,TGTGCCAGCAGCTTGGGACTAGCGGGAGTTTATACCTACGAGCAGTACTTC
TRBV10-1,TRBD1,TRBJ1-1,-,CASSESGTENTEAFF,TGCGCCAGCAGTGAGTCCGGGACAGAGAACACTGAAGCTTTCTTT
TRBV28,TRBD2,TRBJ2-1,-,CASSAPGPADRDYLLGEQFF,TGTGCCAGCAGCGCTCCGGGGCCCGCCGACCGGGACTACCTCCTCGGCGAGCAGTTCTTC
TRBV19,-,TRBJ2-1,-,CASSMWEVGNEQFF,TGTGCCAGTAGTATGTGGGAGGTCGGGAATGAGCAGTTCTTC
TRBV7-5,-,TRBJ2-5,-,CARRILRAVETQYF,TGTGCCAGAAGGATACTAAGGGCTGTGGAGACCCAGTACTTC
TRBV12-5,-,TRBJ2-3,-,CASGFSGSSLAQYF,TGTGCTAGTGGTTTTTCGGGGTCGTCCTTGGCGCAGTATTTT
TRBV19,TRBD1,TRBJ2-7,-,CASRIGTGAYEQYF,TGTGCCAGTAGGATCGGGACAGGGGCCTACGAGCAGTACTTC
TRBV7-9,-,TRBJ2-7,-,CASSLTRHEQYF,TGTGCCAGCAGCCTTACTAGACACGAGCAGTACTTC
TRBV9,TRBD1,TRBJ2-5,-,CASSVGLMDGWGQQKETQYF,TGTGCCAGCAGCGTAGGCTTGATGGACGGGTGGGGACAGCAGAAAGAGACCCAGTACTTC
TRBV7-9,-,TRBJ2-1,-,CASSLSRPLVQGLGEQFF,TGTGCCAGCAGCTTAAGCAGGCCATTAGTACAGGGTCTCGGTGAGCAGTTCTTC
TRBV6-5,TRBD2,TRBJ2-1,-,CASSFREGGGNEQFF,TGTGCCAGCAGTTTTCGGGAGGGCGGCGGCAATGAGCAGTTCTTC
TRBV6-5,-,TRBJ2-1,-,CASGGTLQFF,TGTGCCAGCGGGGGGACACTACAGTTCTTC
TRBV7-2,-,TRBJ1-1,-,CASSFQGITEAFF,TGTGCCAGCAGCTTTCAGGGCATCACTGAAGCTTTCTTT
TRBV7-9,TRBD1,TRBJ2-7,-,CASSLGQRSSYEQYF,TGTGCCAGCAGCCTGGGACAGAGAAGCTCCTACGAGCAGTACTTC
TRBV9,TRBD2,TRBJ2-2,-,CASSEPTSGGEATGELFF,TGTGCCAGCAGTGAACCGACTAGCGGGGGGGAGGCCACCGGGGAGCTGTTTTTT
TRBV13,TRBD2,TRBJ2-7,-,CASSRTSGSSHYEQYF,TGTGCCAGCAGCCGGACTAGCGGGAGCAGTCACTACGAGCAGTACTTC
TRBV5-1,-,TRBJ2-7,-,CASSLKVHSYEQYF,TGCGCCAGCAGCTTGAAGGTCCACTCCTACGAGCAGTACTTC
TRBV28,TRBD2,TRBJ2-7,-,CASSLRGLAGDEQYF,TGTGCCAGCAGTTTAAGGGGACTAGCTGGGGACGAGCAGTACTTC
TRBV7-9,TRBD1,TRBJ2-2,-,CASSPRDRQLFNTGELFF,TGTGCCAGCAGCCCCCGGGACAGACAACTTTTTAACACCGGGGAGCTGTTTTTT
TRBV6-4,-,TRBJ1-2,-,CAREGRNYGYTF,TGTGCCAGGGAGGGCCGTAACTATGGCTACACCTTC
TRBV4-1,TRBD2,TRBJ2-1,-,CASSQRELAEIYNEQFF,TGCGCCAGCAGCCAAAGAGAACTAGCGGAGATCTACAATGAGCAGTTCTTC
TRBV5-6,TRBD2,TRBJ2-1,-,CASSLGASGDWYNEQFF,TGTGCCAGCAGCTTAGGGGCTAGCGGGGACTGGTACAATGAGCAGTTCTTC
TRBV4-3,-,TRBJ2-1,-,CASSYTADSYNEQFF,TGCGCCAGCAGCTATACAGCAGACTCCTACAATGAGCAGTTCTTC
TRBV6-5,-,TRBJ1-6,once,CASREQGIFNSPLHF,TGTGCCAGCAGGGAACAGGGAATTTTTAATTCACCCCTCCACTTT
TRBV7-9,-,TRBJ1-2,-,CASSLIGANYGYTF,TGTGCCAGCAGCTTAATAGGAGCTAACTATGGCTACACCTTC
TRBV19,TRBD2,TRBJ2-1,-,CASSVSGGAHEQFF,TGTGCCAGTAGTGTTAGCGGGGGGGCTCATGAGCAGTTCTTC
TRBV13,-,TRBJ1-4,-,CASSSNGRFEKLFF,TGTGCCAGCAGCTCCAACGGACGGTTTGAAAAACTGTTTTTT